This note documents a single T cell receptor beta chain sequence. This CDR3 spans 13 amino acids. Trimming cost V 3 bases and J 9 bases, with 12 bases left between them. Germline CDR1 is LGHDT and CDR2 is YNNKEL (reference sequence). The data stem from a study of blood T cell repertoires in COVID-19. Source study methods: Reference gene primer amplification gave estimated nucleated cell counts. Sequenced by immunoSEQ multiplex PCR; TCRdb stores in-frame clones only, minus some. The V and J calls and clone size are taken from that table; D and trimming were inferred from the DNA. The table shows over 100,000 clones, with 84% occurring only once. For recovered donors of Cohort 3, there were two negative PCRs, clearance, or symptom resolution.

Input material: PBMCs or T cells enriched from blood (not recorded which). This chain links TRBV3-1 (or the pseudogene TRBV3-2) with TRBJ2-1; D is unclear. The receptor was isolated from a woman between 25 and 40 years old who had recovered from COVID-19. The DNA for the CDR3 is TGTGCCAGCAGCCATTCCCGAGTCGGTGAGCAGTTCTTC. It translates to CASSHSRVGEQFF.